The 29 T cell receptor beta chains presented below share a single source sample, sequenced in a study of T cell responses to AZD1222 COVID-19 vaccine (dated by TCRdb to the early 2020s). Per the publication, the time point label means: baseline before first vaccination. The library was produced with the immunoSEQ multiplex PCR assay. Held by TCRdb, this immuneACCESS table contains in-frame sequences only and omits some clones. Under half of the omission traces to an unresolved V gene where checked; the cause of the rest is unknown. A total of roughly 100,000 clones appear in this sample, roughly 84% of them only once. The ten largest clones capture roughly 13% of the sample. Sample: peripheral blood, taken on day 0 of AZD1222 vaccination. The receptors stem from an adult in good health.

The chain employs TRBV3-1 (or the pseudogene TRBV3-2) and TRBJ2-2; 7 bases are a match to TRBD2. This CDR3 has 15 residues. Germline V gene sequence: CDR1 LGHDT, CDR2 YNNKEL (reference sequence). The V and J ends lost 0 bases and 6 bases, in that order; junction bases with no gene match: 4. The CDR3 DNA reads TGTGCCAGCAGCCAAGATCTTGGGGGGGCCGGGGAGCTGTTTTTT. Encoded protein: CASSQDLGGAGELFF.

The chain joins TRBV4-3 to TRBJ1-4, with 9 bases fitting TRBD1. The CDR3 is made up of 15 amino acids. The V gene's germline CDR1 is LGHNA and CDR2 YSLEER. Losses at the gene ends were 4 bases for V and 10 bases for J; bases not matched to a gene: 10. CDR3 loop: CASSLEQGAHVKLFF. The CDR3 DNA is TGCGCCAGCAGCCTGGAACAGGGGGCGCACGTAAAACTGTTTTTT.

This rearrangement joins TRBV5-1 to TRBJ1-2; TRBD1 agrees at 8 bases. This CDR3 spans 15 amino acids. Germline V gives CDR1 SGHRS, CDR2 YFSETQ. V was clipped by 2 bases and J by 2 bases; unmatched bases: 5. DNA of the CDR3: TGCGCCAGCAGCTTAAGGGACAGGAGAAACTATGGCTACACCTTC. Its protein product is CASSLRDRRNYGYTF.

The chain has TRBV5-1 and TRBJ2-3; D call uncertain. Germline values: CDR1 SGHRS, CDR2 YFSETQ. V was pared by 0 bases and J by 0 bases, with 8 bases between. The CDR3 consists of 15 residues. The CDR3 DNA is TGCGCCAGCAGCTTGGGACTGTCTAGCACAGATACGCAGTATTTT. Its translation is CASSLGLSSTDTQYF.

The chain links TRBV5-4 to TRBJ2-5; 9 bases agree with TRBD1. CDR3 length: 15 residues. The V and J ends lost 0 bases and 6 bases, in that order; junction bases with no gene match: 6. CDR1 and CDR2 from the germline V gene are SGHNT and YYREEE (reference sequence). The CDR3 nucleotides are TGTGCCAGCAGCTTGGGCCCGGACAGGGGCAAGACCCAGTACTTC. The encoded protein is CASSLGPDRGKTQYF. The variable domain in full, with the rest retrieved from reference TRBV5-4 and TRBJ2-5, is ETGVTQSPTHLIKTRGQQVTLRCSSQSGHNTVSWYQQALGQGPQFIFQYYREEENGRGNFPPRFSGLQFPNYSSELNVNALELDDSALYLCASSLGPDRGKTQYFGPGTRLLVL.

V usage is TRBV27 and J usage is TRBJ2-2; 9 bases agree with TRBD1. Germline trimming cut 7 bases from V and 3 bases from J; bases unmatched to any gene: 3. Germline lookup yields CDR1 MNHEY and CDR2 SMNVEV (reference sequence). The CDR3 contains 14 residues. CDR3 DNA: TGTGCCAGCACCCGGGACAGGGACACCGGGGAGCTGTTTTTT. Its translation: CASTRDRDTGELFF.

V gene TRBV21-1 combines with J gene TRBJ2-7; the table names TRBD1, a call not compared with the DNA. TRBV21-1 is a pseudogene locus. The CDR3 is made up of 16 amino acids. Written as DNA, the CDR3 is TGTGCCAGCAGCAAAGGGGGGACAGGGATTTCCTACGAGCAGTACTTC. Amino acids: CASSKGGTGISYEQYF.

This clone was found a few times. The rearrangement uses TRBV12-3 or TRBV12-4 and TRBJ1-6; TRBD1 matches 9 bases. The CDR3 extends over 13 amino acids. V lost 5 bases to trimming and J lost 14 bases; unmatched junction nucleotides: 7. CDR3 residues: CASSTGTGRSLHF. The CDR3 region has the DNA TGTGCCAGCAGTACCGGGACAGGGCGGTCCCTCCACTTT.

This clone has just one count. The chain combines TRBV9 with TRBJ2-1; 11 positions agree with TRBD2. J was trimmed by 7 bases and V by 0 bases; bases with no gene match: 9. This CDR3 has 17 amino acids. Germline CDR1 reads SGDLS; CDR2 reads YYNGEE. The CDR3 reads CASSVGLAGGQGNEQFF. CDR3 in DNA: TGTGCCAGCAGCGTAGGGTTAGCGGGGGGGCAAGGGAATGAGCAGTTCTTC.

The J gene is TRBJ1-1, the V gene TRBV19; D is possibly TRBD1 (5 bases). Between the trimmed V and J ends, which lost 10 bases and 5 bases, there was a span of 23 bases. CDR3 length: 15 residues. The germline CDR1 and CDR2 sequences are LNHDA and SQIVND (reference sequence). The CDR3 DNA is TGTGCCACCGTGAACGAGCTGGGGGGTTTTACTGAAGCTTTCTTT. Its translation: CATVNELGGFTEAFF.

The chain joins TRBV18 to TRBJ1-1, with a tentative D call TRBD1 (6 bases). The germline gives CDR1 KGHSH, CDR2 LQKENI. Deletions cut 3 bases from V and 5 bases from J, with 10 bases between. The CDR3 covers 13 residues. CDR3 region: CASSPQGRTEAFF. In nucleotides, the CDR3 is TGTGCCAGCTCACCCCAGGGGCGAACTGAAGCTTTCTTT.

This chain uses TRBV9 with TRBJ1-5; D is uncertain. V shed 3 bases and J shed 6 bases, with 4 bases lying between them. The CDR3 has 11 amino acids. Germline V lookup: CDR1 SGDLS, CDR2 YYNGEE. The CDR3 DNA is TGTGCCAGCAGCGAGTTTCAGCCCCAGCATTTT. Protein product: CASSEFQPQHF.

This clone was found a few times. The chain is built from TRBV30 and TRBJ2-1; D is tentatively TRBD1 or TRBD2 (5 bases each). The V and J ends lost 3 bases and 7 bases respectively, with 10 bases between them. Looked up from germline, CDR1 is GTSNPN and CDR2 is SVGIG (reference sequence). The CDR3 loop spans 12 amino acids. The CDR3 sequence is CAWSRDLNEQFF. Here the CDR3 DNA reads TGTGCCTGGAGCAGGGACCTGAATGAGCAGTTCTTC. The full variable domain, its missing parts supplied by reference TRBV30 and TRBJ2-1, is SQTIHQWPATLVQPVGSPLSLECTVEGTSNPNLYWYRQAAGRGLQLLFYSVGIGQISSEVPQNLSASRPQDRQFILSSKKLLLSDSGFYLCAWSRDLNEQFFGPGTRLTVL.

The CDR3 spells CASSLLAGANTGELFF. CDR3 nucleotide sequence: TGTGCCAGCAGTTTGCTCGCGGGGGCCAATACCGGGGAGCTGTTTTTT. The V and J genes are TRBV28 and TRBJ2-2; possible D gene TRBD2, 7 bases. The CDR3 totals 16 residues. V dropped 3 bases and J dropped 5 bases, with 16 bases sitting between them. The germline CDR1 and CDR2 sequences are MDHEN and SYDVKM.

The rearrangement joins TRBV7-9 to TRBJ2-7; 9 bases match TRBD2. The V gene's germline CDR1 is SEHNR and CDR2 FQNEAQ (reference sequence). Trimming removed 5 bases from V and 0 bases from J; junction bases left unmatched: 5. The CDR3 consists of 15 residues. CDR3 nucleotides: TGTGCCAGCAGCCCCGGGACTAGCAGCTCCTACGAGCAGTACTTC. Protein sequence: CASSPGTSSSYEQYF.

This rearrangement joins TRBV3-1 (or the pseudogene TRBV3-2) to TRBJ1-2; 9 positions match TRBD1. This CDR3 spans 14 amino acids. The V gene's germline CDR1 is LGHDT and CDR2 YNNKEL (reference sequence). The V gene end was trimmed by 1 base and the J gene end by 8 bases; junction bases not matched to a gene: 5. The CDR3 loop reads CASSQGHRGRGYTF. In DNA form, the CDR3 reads TGTGCCAGCAGCCAAGGACACAGGGGGCGAGGCTACACCTTC.

The rearrangement links TRBV24-1 to TRBJ2-5; D not certain. The CDR3 is made up of 14 amino acids. Trimming left V 3 bases short and J 4 bases short, with 11 bases between. Germline V gives CDR1 KGHDR, CDR2 SFDVKD. CDR3 sequence: CATSDSHSGETQYF. The DNA for the CDR3 is TGTGCCACCAGTGATAGCCATAGTGGAGAGACCCAGTACTTC.

The count of this clone is one. The genes are TRBV7-8 and TRBJ1-4, with D unclear. CDR1 is SGHVS, CDR2 FQNEAQ, per germline. V shed 5 bases and J shed 8 bases, with 9 bases lying between them. The CDR3 sequence is 12 residues long. The CDR3 sequence: CASSPRREKLFF. DNA of the CDR3: TGTGCCAGCAGCCCCAGGAGGGAAAAACTGTTTTTT.

The chain recombines TRBV6-2 or TRBV6-3 with TRBJ2-7; 10 nucleotides agree with TRBD2. The ends lost 0 bases at V and 3 bases at J; junction bases unmatched: 5. CDR1 MNHEY and CDR2 SVGEGT come from the germline V gene. This CDR3 has 16 residues. DNA for the CDR3: TGTGCCAGCAGTTACTCGATTAGCGGGGGGTTCTACGAGCAGTACTTC. The encoded protein is CASSYSISGGFYEQYF.

This chain links TRBV7-8 with TRBJ1-3; a weak D match, TRBD1 (5 bases). The V and J ends lost 6 bases and 2 bases respectively, with 23 bases between them. The CDR3 covers 18 residues. Per germline, CDR1 SGHVS and CDR2 FQNEAQ. For the CDR3, the DNA is TGTGCCAGCAGTCACGAGGGGCAGGGAATCAGAACTGGAAACACCATATATTTT. Amino acid sequence: CASSHEGQGIRTGNTIYF.

V gene TRBV27 combines with J gene TRBJ2-7, with 8 bases that match TRBD1. This CDR3 is 16 amino acids long. Germline CDR1 reads MNHEY; CDR2 reads SMNVEV (reference sequence). V lost 6 bases to trimming and J lost 1 base; unmatched junction nucleotides: 11. The CDR3 nucleotides read TGTGCCAGCAGGAGGGGTAGGGGACAGGATTCCTACGAGCAGTACTTC. Its protein product is CASRRGRGQDSYEQYF.

The chain is built from TRBV6-1 and TRBJ1-5; unclear D gene. Germline CDR1 is MNHNS and CDR2 is SASEGT. This CDR3 comprises 16 residues. V was cut by 1 base and J by 0 bases, with 10 bases left in between. The CDR3 region has the DNA TGTGCCAGCAGTGAAGGGGCGGTTTATAGCAATCAGCCCCAGCATTTT. This translates into CASSEGAVYSNQPQHF.

The DNA of the CDR3 is TGTGCCACCAGCAATTTACCCGGGCAAGGATTGAATGAGCAGTTCTTC. This encodes CATSNLPGQGLNEQFF. The chain joins TRBV24-1 to TRBJ2-1; no clear D gene. CDR3 length: 16 amino acids. V was shortened by 7 bases and J by 7 bases, with 22 bases between the two germline ends. Germline lookup yields CDR1 KGHDR and CDR2 SFDVKD.

Regarding this clone: This same CDR3 is encoded by further DNA sequences in the sample. The V gene is TRBV5-1, the J gene TRBJ2-7, with no clear D. CDR3 length equals 15 residues. V gave up 0 bases and J gave up 0 bases, with 10 bases separating them. Germline V gene sequence: CDR1 SGHRS, CDR2 YFSETQ. The CDR3 region is CASSLDGLSSYEQYF. Here the CDR3 DNA reads TGCGCCAGCAGCTTGGACGGCTTGAGCTCCTACGAGCAGTACTTC.

The table lists this clone with a few counts. This chain uses TRBV18 with TRBJ2-2; the D gene is possibly TRBD2 (6 bases). The CDR3 length is 14 residues. The V gene's germline CDR1 is KGHSH and CDR2 LQKENI. Trimming cost V 2 bases and J 5 bases, with 9 bases left between them. The CDR3: CASSPMAGTGELFF. CDR3 sequence (DNA): TGTGCCAGCTCACCAATGGCGGGGACCGGGGAGCTGTTTTTT.

V is TRBV3-1 (or the pseudogene TRBV3-2) and J is TRBJ1-6; D unclear. This CDR3 has 13 residues. Between the trimmed V and J ends, which lost 6 bases and 6 bases, there was a span of 9 bases. Germline CDR1 and CDR2: LGHDT and YNNKEL (reference sequence). CDR3 bases: TGTGCCAGCAGGCAGCGGAGTAATTCACCCCTCCACTTT. It translates to CASRQRSNSPLHF.

V usage is TRBV5-4 and J usage is TRBJ2-5; maybe TRBD2 (7 bases). V was cut by 4 bases and J by 1 base, with 11 bases left in between. Germline CDR1 is SGHNT and CDR2 is YYREEE (reference sequence). CDR3 length: 14 residues. The CDR3 reads CASSTAGAQETQYF. In DNA, the CDR3 is TGTGCCAGCAGCACGGCGGGGGCCCAAGAGACCCAGTACTTC.

This clone was counted between two and nine times. The chain links TRBV27 to TRBJ1-2, with TRBD1 matching over 10 bases. The CDR3 is made up of 14 amino acids. V trimming: 0 bases; J trimming: 5 bases; junction bases outside the gene matches: 0. Germline V gives CDR1 MNHEY, CDR2 SMNVEV (reference sequence). CDR3 bases: TGTGCCAGCAGTTTATCGGGACAGGGGTATGGCTACACCTTC. Its protein product is CASSLSGQGYGYTF.

The CDR3 region has the DNA TGTGCCAGCAGCCCCGGGACGCCCGAGCAGTTCTTC. It codes for CASSPGTPEQFF. The rearrangement joins TRBV6-2 or TRBV6-3 to TRBJ2-1; possibly TRBD1 or TRBD2 for D (5 bases each). The CDR3 covers 12 residues. V lost 6 bases and J lost 10, with 13 bases in between. CDR1 and CDR2 from the germline V gene are MNHEY and SVGEGT.